This T cell receptor (beta chain) was profiled in a study of spatial heterogeneity in lung cancer. Study overall: In cases with available follow-up PBMC samples, these were sequenced at a median of about two years after resection. Alpha-chain sequences were detected in numbers that were consistently lower than beta-chain sequences.

Time point meaning: blood at routine non-recurrence follow-up after resection. Unsorted whole RNA of tumor, nontumor lung or frozen PBMC was sequenced. Whole-study results and caveats: In blood, ubiquitous expanded tumor TCRs appeared more at resection than follow-up.

This clonotype came up many times. The target antigen is unknown. Unique molecular identifiers, one per molecule, were present on every TCR cDNA molecule. TCRdb itself ran the 5' RACE reads through MiXCR, one entry per CDR3 protein. This sample has around 120,000 distinct CDR3 sequences, with 12% found just once. This receptor was obtained from a male donor with early-stage non-small cell lung cancer. Sequencing was performed on PBMCs, taken at follow-up.

CDR3 nucleotide sequence: TGTGCCAGCAGCTTACAGGACGGAAACACCATATATTTT. Translation: CASSLQDGNTIYF. The gene calls are TRBV7-9 and TRBJ1-3; D is unresolved. Germline V gene data show CDR1 as SEHNR and CDR2 as FQNEAQ (reference sequence). The CDR3 has 13 residues. V lost 2 bases and J 4 bases, leaving 6 bases between the germline ends.